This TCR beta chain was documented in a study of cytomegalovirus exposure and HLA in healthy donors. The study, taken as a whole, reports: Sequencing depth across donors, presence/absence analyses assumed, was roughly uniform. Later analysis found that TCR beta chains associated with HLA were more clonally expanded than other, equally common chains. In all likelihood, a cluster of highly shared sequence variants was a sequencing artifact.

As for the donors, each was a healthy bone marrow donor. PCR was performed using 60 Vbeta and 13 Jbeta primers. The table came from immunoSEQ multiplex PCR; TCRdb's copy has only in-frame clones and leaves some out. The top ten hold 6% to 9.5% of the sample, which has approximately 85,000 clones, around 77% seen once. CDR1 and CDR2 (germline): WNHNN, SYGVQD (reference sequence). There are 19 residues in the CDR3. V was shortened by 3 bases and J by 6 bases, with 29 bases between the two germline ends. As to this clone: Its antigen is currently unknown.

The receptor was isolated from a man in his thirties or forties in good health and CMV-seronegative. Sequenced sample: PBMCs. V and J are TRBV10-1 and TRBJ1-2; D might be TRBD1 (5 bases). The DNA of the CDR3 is TGCGCCAGCAGTGATTATGGCCATGGGGGACTGCGGTTGAGAGATGGCTACACCTTC. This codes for CASSDYGHGGLRLRDGYTF.